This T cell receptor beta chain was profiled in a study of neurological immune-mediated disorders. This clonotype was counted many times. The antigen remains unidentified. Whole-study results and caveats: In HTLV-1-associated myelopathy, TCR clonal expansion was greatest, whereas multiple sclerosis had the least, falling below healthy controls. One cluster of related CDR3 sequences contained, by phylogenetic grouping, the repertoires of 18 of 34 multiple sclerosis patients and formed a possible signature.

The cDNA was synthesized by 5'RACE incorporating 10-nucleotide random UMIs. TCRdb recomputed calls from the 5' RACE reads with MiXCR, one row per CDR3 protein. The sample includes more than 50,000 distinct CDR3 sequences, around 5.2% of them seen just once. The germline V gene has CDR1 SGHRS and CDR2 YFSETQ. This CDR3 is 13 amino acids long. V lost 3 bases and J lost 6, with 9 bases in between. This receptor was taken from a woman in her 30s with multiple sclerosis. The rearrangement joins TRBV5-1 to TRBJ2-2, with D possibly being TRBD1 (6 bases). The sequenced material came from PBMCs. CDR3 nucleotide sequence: TGCGCCAGCAGCTACCAGGGGTCCGGGGAGCTGTTTTTT. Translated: CASSYQGSGELFF.